This TCR beta chain came from a study of blood T cell repertoires in COVID-19. The sample holds one count of this clone. Sequenced by immunoSEQ multiplex PCR; TCRdb stores in-frame clones only, minus some. The table lists roughly 84,000 clones, over 70% of them singletons. Material for sequencing was peripheral blood. The TCR was taken from a woman aged 45-65 years with acute or convalescent COVID-19.

The CDR3 loop reads CASSQDLSGGVRTDTQYF. The CDR3 DNA follows: TGTGCCAGCAGCCAAGATCTGAGCGGGGGGGTCCGCACAGATACGCAGTATTTT. The chain couples TRBV14 to TRBJ2-3; TRBD2 agrees at 10 bases. The junction had 7 bases not matched to a gene; V was cut back by 0 bases and J by 1 base. The germline gives CDR1 SGHDN, CDR2 FVKESK. The CDR3 covers 18 residues.